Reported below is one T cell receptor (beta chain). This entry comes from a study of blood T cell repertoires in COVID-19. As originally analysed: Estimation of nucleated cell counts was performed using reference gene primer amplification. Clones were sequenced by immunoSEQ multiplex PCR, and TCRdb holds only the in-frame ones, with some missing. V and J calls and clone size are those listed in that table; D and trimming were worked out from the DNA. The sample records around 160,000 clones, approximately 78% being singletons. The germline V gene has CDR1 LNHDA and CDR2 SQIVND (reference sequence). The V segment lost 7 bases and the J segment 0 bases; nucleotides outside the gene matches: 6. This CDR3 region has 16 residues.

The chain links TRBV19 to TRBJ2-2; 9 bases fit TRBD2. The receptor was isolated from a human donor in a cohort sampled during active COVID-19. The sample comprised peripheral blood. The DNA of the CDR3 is TGTGCCAGTAATGGAGCGGGGGGCTCGAACACCGGGGAGCTGTTTTTT. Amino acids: CASNGAGGSNTGELFF.